Each of the 6 T cell receptor beta chains below was sequenced from the same sample in a study of T cell responses to AZD1222 COVID-19 vaccine (dated by TCRdb to the early 2020s). This specimen's time point label, interpreted: baseline before first vaccination. Preparation of the library involved the immunoSEQ multiplex PCR assay. TCRdb limited this immuneACCESS table to in-frame rearrangements with V and J called. A share of clones is missing; checked studies link under half to unresolved V genes, and the rest is unexplained. The sample has approximately 100,000 clones on record, about 91% of them singletons. Clones ranked in the top ten supply 6.5% to 9.5% of the sample. This specimen consisted of peripheral blood, obtained on day 0 of AZD1222 vaccination. These receptors came from an adult in good health.

J is TRBJ1-2 and V is TRBV6-5, with a possible D match to TRBD1 (6 bases). CDR1 and CDR2 from the germline V gene are MNHEY and SVGAGI. This CDR3 has 12 amino acids. V lost 6 bases and J 7 bases, leaving 12 bases between the germline ends. CDR3: CASRLTGPGYTF. CDR3 bases: TGTGCCAGCAGGTTGACAGGCCCTGGCTACACCTTC.

The chain recombines TRBV2 with TRBJ1-2; maybe TRBD1 (5 bases). This CDR3 is 14 amino acids long. Per the germline V gene, CDR1 is SNHLY and CDR2 is FYNNEI. The V end lost 2 bases, the J end lost 2 bases, and 9 bases lay between the germline ends. The CDR3 sequence is CASSELRQNYGYTF. The CDR3 bases are TGTGCCAGCAGTGAATTGCGACAGAACTATGGCTACACCTTC.

The chain joins TRBV19 to TRBJ2-5, with D perhaps TRBD1 or TRBD2 (6 bases each). Trimming stripped 5 bases from V and 5 bases from J, with 18 bases between. This CDR3 has 15 amino acids. Germline-derived CDR1 and CDR2 are LNHDA and SQIVND (reference sequence). The CDR3 sequence is CASSPRDNSGETQYF. As DNA, the CDR3 is TGTGCCAGTAGTCCGCGGGACAACTCCGGGGAGACCCAGTACTTC.

The rearrangement links TRBV6-2 or TRBV6-3 to TRBJ1-1; 8 nucleotides match TRBD1. CDR1 MNHEY and CDR2 SVGEGT come from the germline V gene. V lost 4 bases to trimming and J lost 0 bases; unmatched junction nucleotides: 7. This CDR3 region has 16 residues. Here the CDR3 reads CASSWDRSLMNTEAFF. The CDR3 DNA is TGTGCCAGCAGTTGGGACAGGAGCCTGATGAACACTGAAGCTTTCTTT.

The rearrangement joins TRBV10-3 to TRBJ2-3, with 7 bases lining up with TRBD1. The germline gives CDR1 ENHRY, CDR2 SYGVKD. CDR3 size: 13 residues. The V segment lost 10 bases and the J segment 0 bases; nucleotides outside the gene matches: 4. CDR3 coding DNA: TGTGCCACTACACAGGGGAGCACAGATACGCAGTATTTT. Protein product: CATTQGSTDTQYF.

The chain carries TRBV5-6 and TRBJ2-5; D is possibly TRBD2 (5 bases). This CDR3 region has 17 residues. Germline CDR1 is SGHDT and CDR2 is YYEEEE. Trimming took off 4 bases at V and 4 bases at J, with 23 bases between the two ends. CDR3: CASSPPGSYHPTETQYF. The CDR3 region has the DNA TGTGCCAGCAGCCCACCGGGGTCGTACCACCCTACAGAGACCCAGTACTTC. Based on the CDR3 plus reference TRBV5-6 and TRBJ2-5, the full variable domain is DAGVTQSPTHLIKTRGQQVTLRCSPKSGHDTVSWYQQALGQGPQFIFQYYEEEERQRGNFPDRFSGHQFPNYSSELNVNALLLGDSALYLCASSPPGSYHPTETQYFGPGTRLLVL.